This T cell receptor beta chain is from a study of blood T cells in healthy people across ages. For the second PCR, which ran for roughly 6 to 12 cycles, a sample-barcoded 5' primer and a J-beta primer mix were used. Using its own MiXCR run on the 5' RACE reads, TCRdb lists one record per CDR3 protein. The sample consists of some 690,000 distinct CDR3 sequences, approximately 21% of them appearing once. This clonotype showed up just a few times. V was clipped by 4 bases and J by 4 bases, with 8 bases between them. Germline lookup yields CDR1 SGHRS and CDR2 YFSETQ. The CDR3 has 12 residues. This sequence originates from a man in his 70s in good health. Specimen: blood. V usage is TRBV5-1 and J usage is TRBJ2-5; no reliable D call. The CDR3 nucleotides are TGCGCCAGCAGCCGGATTGGAGAGACCCAGTACTTC. Protein sequence: CASSRIGETQYF.